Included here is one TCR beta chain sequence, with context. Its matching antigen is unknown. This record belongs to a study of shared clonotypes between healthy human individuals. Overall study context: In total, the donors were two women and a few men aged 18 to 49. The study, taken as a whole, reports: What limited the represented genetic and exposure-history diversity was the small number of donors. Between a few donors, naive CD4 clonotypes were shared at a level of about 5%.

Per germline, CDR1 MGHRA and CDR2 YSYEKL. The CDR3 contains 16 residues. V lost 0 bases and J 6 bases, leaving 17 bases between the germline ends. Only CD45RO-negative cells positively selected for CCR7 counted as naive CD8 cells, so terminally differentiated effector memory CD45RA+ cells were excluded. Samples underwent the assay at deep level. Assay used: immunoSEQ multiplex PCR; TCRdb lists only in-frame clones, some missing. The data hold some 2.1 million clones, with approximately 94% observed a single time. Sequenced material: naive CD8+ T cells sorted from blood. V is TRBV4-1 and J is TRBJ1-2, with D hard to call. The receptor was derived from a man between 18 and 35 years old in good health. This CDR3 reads CASSQDLRDRRDGYTF. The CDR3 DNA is TGCGCCAGCAGCCAAGATCTTCGAGATAGGAGAGATGGCTACACCTTC.